The entry below describes one T cell receptor (beta chain). In the original processing: Nucleated cell number was recorded as an estimate derived from reference gene primer amplification. Repertoires were generated with immunoSEQ multiplex PCR, while TCRdb's copy carries only in-frame clones and drops some. D and trimming were read from the DNA, whereas the V and J calls and clone size are those reported in that table. The sample lists approximately 99,000 clones, about 89% occurring once. This CDR3 has 15 residues. Germline loops: CDR1 MNHEY, CDR2 SVGAGI. The J segment lost 4 bases and the V segment lost 7 bases, leaving 9 bases of the junction unmatched. These data come from a study of blood T cell repertoires in COVID-19. On the study more broadly: Sources were T cells, B-cell-depleted T cells, or PBMCs; the material itself was cDNA or gDNA.

V usage is TRBV6-5 and J usage is TRBJ2-5, with 10 bases that match TRBD2. The sample was peripheral blood. The clonotype was recovered from a human donor in a cohort sampled during active COVID-19. CDR3 sequence: CASTRGLASPETQYF. The CDR3 nucleotides are TGTGCCAGCACCCGGGGACTAGCGAGCCCAGAGACCCAGTACTTC.